The 25 T cell receptor beta chains in this list originate from one sample, sequenced in a study of cytomegalovirus exposure and HLA in healthy donors. The study ran its PCR with 60 Vbeta and 13 Jbeta primers. The method was immunoSEQ multiplex PCR; TCRdb's version includes in-frame clones alone and lacks a portion of them. Found here are about 160,000 clones, about 77% of them singletons; the top ten hold around a tenth. Material for sequencing was PBMCs. The origin of the receptors is a man aged 18 to 30 in good health and CMV-seropositive.

The genes are TRBV5-6 and TRBJ2-7; D is perhaps TRBD2 (5 bases). The V gene lost 1 base and the J gene lost 3 bases, with 14 bases spanning the gap. In germline, CDR1 is SGHDT, CDR2 YYEEEE. This CDR3 region has 15 residues. CDR3 DNA sequence: TGTGCCAGCAGCTTGTTGTTGGGGAGCGGCTACGAGCAGTACTTC. As protein: CASSLLLGSGYEQYF. The whole variable domain, remainder taken from reference TRBV5-6 and TRBJ2-7, is DAGVTQSPTHLIKTRGQQVTLRCSPKSGHDTVSWYQQALGQGPQFIFQYYEEEERQRGNFPDRFSGHQFPNYSSELNVNALLLGDSALYLCASSLLLGSGYEQYFGPGTRLTVT.

The gene calls are TRBV6-5 and TRBJ2-5; no clear D. The CDR3 is 13 amino acids. V shed 2 bases and J shed 4 bases, with 8 bases lying between them. CDR1 and CDR2 from the germline V gene are MNHEY and SVGAGI. The chain's CDR3 is CASSYPGLETQYF. The CDR3 DNA follows: TGTGCCAGCAGTTACCCAGGCTTAGAGACCCAGTACTTC.

The rearrangement joins TRBV11-2 to TRBJ2-1; TRBD2 matches at 12 bases. V gave up 4 bases and J gave up 4 bases; unmatched junction bases: 2. Per the germline V gene, CDR1 is SGHAT and CDR2 is FQNNGV. This CDR3 region has 15 residues. The CDR3 reads CASSSGLAGYNEQFF. CDR3 in DNA: TGTGCCAGCAGCTCCGGACTAGCGGGGTACAATGAGCAGTTCTTC.

V gene TRBV9 combines with J gene TRBJ2-3; 8 nucleotides line up with TRBD1. The CDR3 runs to 15 residues. The germline gives CDR1 SGDLS, CDR2 YYNGEE. V shed 0 bases and J 6 bases; nucleotides not matched to a gene: 6. The CDR3 DNA is TGTGCCAGCAGCGTAGTGGGGACAGGCGGCGATACGCAGTATTTT. This translates into CASSVVGTGGDTQYF.

V usage is TRBV5-6 and J usage is TRBJ1-5; 8 bases are shared with TRBD1. The J segment lost 5 bases and the V segment lost 4 bases, leaving 8 bases of the junction unmatched. The CDR3 length is 15 residues. CDR1 is SGHDT, CDR2 YYEEEE, per germline. CDR3 coding DNA: TGTGCCAGCAGCCTGACAGGGGCGGGGGATCAGCCCCAGCATTTT. Amino acids: CASSLTGAGDQPQHF.

This chain joins TRBV7-3 and TRBJ1-1; 7 bases map to TRBD1. V shed 4 bases and J 4 bases; nucleotides not matched to a gene: 3. There are 13 residues in the CDR3. Germline values: CDR1 SGHTA, CDR2 FQGTGA. As DNA, the CDR3 is TGTGCCAGCAGCTCGACAGGGACCACTGAAGCTTTCTTT. This gives the protein CASSSTGTTEAFF.

The genes are TRBV5-1 and TRBJ2-7, with TRBD1 identical over 7 bases. The trim removed 3 bases at V and 2 bases at J, leaving 14 bases unmatched. The germline V gene encodes CDR1 SGHRS and CDR2 YFSETQ. This CDR3 region has 17 residues. Here the CDR3 DNA reads TGCGCCAGCAGCTGGCCCCGTGCGACAGGGAGAACCTACGAGCAGTACTTC. It encodes CASSWPRATGRTYEQYF.

As concerns this clone: The same CDR3 is also encoded by other DNA sequences in this sample. The gene calls are TRBV6-5 and TRBJ2-3; D is possibly TRBD1 (6 bases). This CDR3 spans 15 amino acids. V lost 5 bases to trimming and J lost 4 bases, with 16 bases between them. Germline CDR1 and CDR2: MNHEY and SVGAGI. The CDR3: CASSHYRVGADTQYF. Written as DNA, the CDR3 is TGTGCCAGCAGTCACTACAGGGTCGGGGCAGATACGCAGTATTTT.

The chain links TRBV27 to TRBJ2-3; D gene ambiguous. With 2 bases removed from V and 8 bases from J, the gap between germline ends came to 11 bases. CDR1 and CDR2 from the germline V gene are MNHEY and SMNVEV (reference sequence). The CDR3 is 13 residues long. Written as DNA, the CDR3 is TGTGCCAGCAGTTTACCGAAGATCGGTACGCAGTATTTT. Translated: CASSLPKIGTQYF.

The gene calls are TRBV19 and TRBJ1-2, with TRBD1 matching 12 bases. CDR3 length equals 16 residues. Germline-derived CDR1 and CDR2 are LNHDA and SQIVND (reference sequence). Germline trimming cut 4 bases from V and 8 bases from J; bases unmatched to any gene: 11. CDR3 sequence (DNA): TGTGCCAGTAGTAGGGGACAGGGGGCATCGAATGGCGGCTACACCTTC. This encodes CASSRGQGASNGGYTF.

The chain joins TRBV5-6 to TRBJ2-3, with 10 nucleotides matching TRBD1. V lost 0 bases, J lost 4 bases, and 8 bases stayed unmatched. CDR1 SGHDT and CDR2 YYEEEE come from the germline V gene. The CDR3 covers 17 residues. CDR3 in DNA: TGTGCCAGCAGCTTGGGTCCGCCGGGACAGGGGTCAGATACGCAGTATTTT. This encodes CASSLGPPGQGSDTQYF.

This chain links TRBV6-5 with TRBJ1-5, with D uncertain. The CDR3 contains 13 residues. The V gene's germline CDR1 is MNHEY and CDR2 SVGAGI. The V end lost 2 bases, the J end lost 4 bases, and 6 bases lay between the germline ends. The DNA for the CDR3 is TGTGCCAGCAGTTACGGGGAGAATCAGCCCCAGCATTTT. Its translation is CASSYGENQPQHF.

The chain carries TRBV28 and TRBJ1-6, with D unresolved. CDR3 size: 12 residues. Germline assignment: CDR1 MDHEN and CDR2 SYDVKM. V dropped 3 bases and J dropped 16 bases, with 13 bases sitting between them. CDR3 DNA sequence: TGTGCCAGCAGTTTTTCCCCCAGGACTCTCCACTTT. Protein: CASSFSPRTLHF.

V and J are TRBV28 and TRBJ1-1; 9 nucleotides match TRBD1. The J segment lost 10 bases and the V segment lost 8 bases, leaving 17 bases of the junction unmatched. From germline, CDR1 is MDHEN and CDR2 SYDVKM. The CDR3 totals 15 residues. In DNA form, the CDR3 reads TGTGCCAGCCGTATAGGGGGACAGGGCCGTTCATCAGCTTTCTTT. Translating it yields CASRIGGQGRSSAFF.

This clone was picked up one time. Other DNA sequences in the same sample also yield this CDR3. In DNA, the CDR3 is TGCAGCGTTGATCGGACAGCAGAAGCTTTCTTT. Its protein is CSVDRTAEAFF. The chain has TRBV29-1 and TRBJ1-1; possibly TRBD1 for D (6 bases). CDR3 size: 11 residues. Germline loops: CDR1 SQVTM, CDR2 ANQGSEA. Trimming cost V 3 bases and J 8 bases, with 10 bases left between them.

The chain couples TRBV10-1 to TRBJ2-2, with D uncertain. The germline CDR1 and CDR2 sequences are WNHNN and SYGVQD (reference sequence). The CDR3 is 17 amino acids. Trimming took 2 bases from V and 0 from J, leaving 13 bases between them. The CDR3 coding sequence is TGCGCCAGCAGTGAGGCTCCCTTAGTTTCGAACACCGGGGAGCTGTTTTTT. Amino acid sequence: CASSEAPLVSNTGELFF.

V and J are TRBV7-9 and TRBJ1-2; D is undetermined. The CDR3 runs to 15 residues. Germline CDR1 reads SEHNR; CDR2 reads FQNEAQ (reference sequence). With 1 base removed from V and 4 bases from J, the gap between germline ends came to 13 bases. The DNA of the CDR3 is TGTGCCAGCAGCTTAGAGTATACAGCAGGCTATGGCTACACCTTC. Protein: CASSLEYTAGYGYTF. Looking up the rest from reference TRBV7-9 and TRBJ1-2 gives the full variable domain: DTGVSQNPRHKITKRGQNVTFRCDPISEHNRLYWYRQTLGQGPEFLTYFQNEAQLEKSRLLSDRFSAERPKGSFSTLEIQRTEQGDSAMYLCASSLEYTAGYGYTFGSGTRLTVV.

This clone has a handful of counts. The chain is built from TRBV7-3 and TRBJ2-3, with 8 bases identical to TRBD2. CDR1 SGHTA and CDR2 FQGTGA come from the germline V gene. With V trimmed by 3 bases and J by 0 bases, 11 bases remained unmatched. This CDR3 spans 18 amino acids. CDR3 DNA sequence: TGTGCCAGCAGCTTCACAGCCGGGACTAGTGGGAGCACAGATACGCAGTATTTT. Amino acid sequence: CASSFTAGTSGSTDTQYF.

The chain combines TRBV7-9 with TRBJ1-2, with no clear D. V lost 1 base and J 7 bases, leaving 10 bases between the germline ends. The CDR3 runs 13 residues. Germline lookup yields CDR1 SEHNR and CDR2 FQNEAQ (reference sequence). The CDR3 here is CASSLEYGVGYTF. CDR3 bases: TGTGCCAGCAGCTTAGAATACGGGGTTGGCTACACCTTC.

The chain uses TRBV12-5 and TRBJ1-2, with TRBD1 as a possible D gene (6 bases). Germline loops: CDR1 LGHNT, CDR2 FRNRAP. Trimming took off 0 bases at V and 7 bases at J, with 15 bases between the two ends. The CDR3 loop spans 15 amino acids. The CDR3 nucleotides are TGTGCTAGTGGTTTGGTACAGGGTGGACCGGGTGGCTACACCTTC. Protein: CASGLVQGGPGGYTF.

The rearrangement uses TRBV27 and TRBJ2-1; 12 nucleotides agree with TRBD2. The germline V gene has CDR1 MNHEY and CDR2 SMNVEV (reference sequence). The V segment lost 2 bases and the J segment 5 bases; nucleotides outside the gene matches: 1. The CDR3 has 15 residues. The CDR3 reads CASSLRLAGDNEQFF. CDR3 DNA sequence: TGTGCCAGCAGTTTACGACTAGCGGGGGACAATGAGCAGTTCTTC.

This chain uses TRBV29-1 with TRBJ1-4, with TRBD1 matching 7 bases. Germline-derived CDR1 and CDR2 are SQVTM and ANQGSEA. V shed 5 bases and J 7 bases; nucleotides not matched to a gene: 10. This CDR3 comprises 14 residues. Here the CDR3 reads CSVKAGDSREKLFF. CDR3 nucleotides: TGCAGCGTTAAGGCCGGGGACAGTCGTGAAAAACTGTTTTTT.

The rearrangement uses TRBV10-3 and TRBJ1-4; D gene uncertain. The V end was cut by 5 bases, the J end by 5 bases, with 9 bases between. From germline, CDR1 is ENHRY and CDR2 SYGVKD. There are 13 residues in the CDR3. The CDR3 here is CAISPRLNEKLFF. The CDR3 DNA is TGTGCCATCAGTCCCAGGCTAAATGAAAAACTGTTTTTT.

The chain carries TRBV7-6 and TRBJ1-2, with 10 bases that match TRBD1. Germline V gives CDR1 SGHVS, CDR2 FNYEAQ. With V trimmed by 1 base and J by 7 bases, 3 bases remained unmatched. The CDR3 consists of 14 residues. The DNA for the CDR3 is TGTGCCAGCAGCTTAGGACAGGGGGCCTCTGGCTACACCTTC. Protein product: CASSLGQGASGYTF.

This chain joins TRBV5-1 and TRBJ2-5, with D tentatively TRBD2 (5 bases). Germline V CDR1 and CDR2: SGHRS, YFSETQ. The length of the CDR3 is 13 residues. The V and J ends lost 6 bases and 4 bases respectively, with 13 bases between them. CDR3 region: CASTYEGVETQYF. Written as DNA, the CDR3 is TGCGCCAGCACCTACGAGGGAGTAGAGACCCAGTACTTC.